A single sample gave rise to the 14 T cell receptor beta chains below, sequenced in a study of blood T cell repertoires in COVID-19. Here immunoSEQ multiplex PCR was the method, and the copy in TCRdb shows in-frame clones only, minus some. The profile shows about 80,000 clones, 80% to 90% of them singletons. The material sequenced was peripheral blood. These receptors were taken from an elderly man with active or convalescent COVID-19.

This clone came up a few times. J is TRBJ2-1 and V is TRBV5-1; D remains ambiguous. The length of the CDR3 is 12 residues. Between the trimmed V and J ends, which lost 0 bases and 9 bases, there was a span of 7 bases. CDR1 and CDR2 from the germline V gene are SGHRS and YFSETQ. The CDR3 spells CASSLGLSEQFF. The CDR3 nucleotides are TGCGCCAGCAGCTTGGGTCTGAGTGAGCAGTTCTTC.

The chain carries TRBV19 and TRBJ2-6, with D possibly being TRBD1 (6 bases). From germline, CDR1 is LNHDA and CDR2 SQIVND (reference sequence). V shed 4 bases and J shed 4 bases, with 11 bases lying between them. The CDR3 is 15 residues long. CDR3 region: CASSTNRVGANVLTF. The CDR3 coding sequence is TGTGCCAGTAGTACGAACAGGGTCGGGGCCAACGTCCTGACTTTC. Full variable domain (outside the CDR3, taken from reference TRBV19 and TRBJ2-6): DGGITQSPKYLFRKEGQNVTLSCEQNLNHDAMYWYRQDPGQGLRLIYYSQIVNDFQKGDIAEGYSVSREKKESFPLTVTSAQKNPTAFYLCASSTNRVGANVLTFGAGSRLTVL.

J is TRBJ2-7 and V is TRBV29-1, with 10 bases aligning to TRBD1. The CDR3 loop spans 13 amino acids. V was pared by 7 bases and J by 0 bases, with 3 bases of the junction left unmatched. Germline V CDR1 and CDR2: SQVTM, ANQGSEA. The CDR3 is CSAGTGVSYEQYF. The CDR3 DNA sequence: TGCAGCGCAGGGACAGGGGTCTCCTACGAGCAGTACTTC.

This chain joins TRBV7-8 and TRBJ1-1, with 8 nucleotides matching TRBD1. V shed 5 bases and J 2 bases; nucleotides not matched to a gene: 7. The germline gives CDR1 SGHVS, CDR2 FQNEAQ. The CDR3 is 15 residues long. This CDR3 reads CASSPPTGGNTEAFF. In DNA form, the CDR3 reads TGTGCCAGCAGCCCCCCAACAGGGGGTAACACTGAAGCTTTCTTT.

The chain carries TRBV2 and TRBJ1-1; the match to TRBD1 covers 10 bases. The ends lost 5 bases at V and 4 bases at J; junction bases unmatched: 7. The CDR3 length is 15 residues. Germline loops: CDR1 SNHLY, CDR2 FYNNEI. The CDR3 is CASSPDRGLVTEAFF. The CDR3 DNA is TGTGCCAGCAGTCCGGACAGGGGGTTGGTCACTGAAGCTTTCTTT.

This clone was observed a few times. The chain has TRBV4-3 and TRBJ2-1; 9 positions match TRBD2. There are 15 residues in the CDR3. Losses at the gene ends were 4 bases for V and 3 bases for J; bases not matched to a gene: 4. Looked up from germline, CDR1 is LGHNA and CDR2 is YSLEER. Written as DNA, the CDR3 is TGCGCCAGCAGCCTAAGACTAGCGGACTACAATGAGCAGTTCTTC. It specifies CASSLRLADYNEQFF.

This clone was detected a few times. The rearrangement links TRBV10-3 to TRBJ2-5; 8 bases map to TRBD1. From germline, CDR1 is ENHRY and CDR2 SYGVKD. The CDR3 is 13 residues long. Trimming took 5 bases from V and 5 from J; bases not matched to a gene: 4. CDR3 loop: CAISQGARETQYF. The CDR3 coding sequence is TGTGCCATCAGTCAGGGGGCGCGGGAGACCCAGTACTTC.

This rearrangement joins TRBV6-2 or TRBV6-3 to TRBJ2-5; possibly TRBD2 for D (5 bases). Germline values: CDR1 MNHEY, CDR2 SVGEGT. This CDR3 comprises 13 residues. Trimming took 2 bases from V and 7 from J, leaving 11 bases between them. CDR3 DNA: TGTGCCAGCAGTTACCTGGGAAGCGGGACCCAGTACTTC. Protein: CASSYLGSGTQYF.

The rearrangement uses TRBV19 and TRBJ1-1; 7 nucleotides match TRBD1. The CDR3 spans 13 residues. V lost 5 bases to trimming and J lost 1 base; unmatched junction nucleotides: 1. Germline CDR1 LNHDA, CDR2 SQIVND (reference sequence). DNA for the CDR3: TGTGCCAGTAGTCGGACAGGGAACACTGAAGCTTTCTTT. Translation gives CASSRTGNTEAFF.

The chain combines TRBV9 with TRBJ2-5; TRBD2 agrees at 7 bases. This CDR3 region has 14 residues. The junction had 5 bases not matched to a gene; V was cut back by 3 bases and J by 3 bases. From germline, CDR1 is SGDLS and CDR2 YYNGEE. CDR3 loop: CASSEGLGKETQYF. The CDR3 nucleotides read TGTGCCAGCAGCGAAGGACTAGGAAAAGAGACCCAGTACTTC.

V usage is TRBV6-2 or TRBV6-3 and J usage is TRBJ2-7; D remains ambiguous. CDR3 length: 14 residues. Trimming stripped 2 bases from V and 0 bases from J, with 8 bases between. Germline CDR1 is MNHEY and CDR2 is SVGEGT. CDR3 nucleotide sequence: TGTGCCAGCAGTTACGCAGCGTACTCCTACGAGCAGTACTTC. Encoded protein: CASSYAAYSYEQYF.

This clone occurred once. The chain uses TRBV30 and TRBJ2-2; 7 nucleotides line up with TRBD2. Germline lookup yields CDR1 GTSNPN and CDR2 SVGIG (reference sequence). V was pared by 5 bases and J by 3 bases, with 9 bases of the junction left unmatched. CDR3 length: 15 residues. CDR3 DNA: TGTGCCTGGGGGTTCGGCGGGAGTTACACCGGGGAGCTGTTTTTT. Encoded protein: CAWGFGGSYTGELFF.

The CDR3: CASSRRTGNQPQHF. In DNA form, the CDR3 reads TGTGCCAGTAGTAGGAGAACAGGGAATCAGCCCCAGCATTTT. The chain combines TRBV19 with TRBJ1-5; weak D call: TRBD1 (6 bases). The V end lost 4 bases, the J end lost 4 bases, and 11 bases lay between the germline ends. CDR1 and CDR2 from the germline V gene are LNHDA and SQIVND (reference sequence). The CDR3 runs 14 residues.

Comment on this clone: Its ends do not fully match the called genes, so a read error is possible. V is TRBV11-3 and J is TRBJ2-3; tentatively, D is TRBD1 (6 bases). In germline, CDR1 is SGHNT, CDR2 YENEEA. The CDR3 is 15 amino acids. The CDR3 reads CASSLDGGGFDTQYF. DNA for the CDR3: TGTGCCAGCAGCCTAGATGGGGGCGGGTTTGATACGCAGTATTTT.